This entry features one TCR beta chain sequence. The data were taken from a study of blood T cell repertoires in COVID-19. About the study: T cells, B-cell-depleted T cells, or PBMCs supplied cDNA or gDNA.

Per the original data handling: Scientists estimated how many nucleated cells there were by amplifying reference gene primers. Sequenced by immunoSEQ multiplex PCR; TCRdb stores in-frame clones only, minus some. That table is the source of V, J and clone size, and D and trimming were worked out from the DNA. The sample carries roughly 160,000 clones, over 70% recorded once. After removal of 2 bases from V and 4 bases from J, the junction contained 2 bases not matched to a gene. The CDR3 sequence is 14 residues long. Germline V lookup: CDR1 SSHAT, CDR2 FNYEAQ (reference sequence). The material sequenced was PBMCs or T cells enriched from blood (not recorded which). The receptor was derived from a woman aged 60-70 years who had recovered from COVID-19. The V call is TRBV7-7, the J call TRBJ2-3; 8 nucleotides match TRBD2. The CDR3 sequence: CASSLFSGADTQYF. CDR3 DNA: TGTGCCAGCAGCTTATTTAGCGGGGCAGATACGCAGTATTTT.